There are a few counts of the clone carrying this T cell receptor (beta chain). Its antigen is as yet unknown. The data belong to a study of regulatory T cells in long-lasting Graves disease. Whole-study findings and limits: Persistent disease was characterized by preferential usage of TRBV28, TRBJ1-2 and TRBJ2-5.

iRepertoire HTBI primers and Arm-PCR of CDR3 regions built TCR beta libraries. TCRdb re-analysed the multiplex PCR reads in MiXCR, keeping a single row per CDR3 protein. The table shows hundreds of thousands of distinct CDR3 sequences, with around 17% occurring only once. As for time point: newly diagnosed GD, antithyroid drugs for less than 3 months. Construction of the TCR library relied on RNA isolated from PBMCs. This CDR3 comprises 11 residues. From germline, CDR1 is SGHDT and CDR2 YYEEEE. V was clipped by 0 bases and J by 9 bases, with 6 bases between them. These data were likewise used in another study, on T cells in Graves' hyperthyroidism and ophthalmopathy. That source notes: Absence of ophthalmopathy progression within 18 months defined stable Graves' hyperthyroidism. The study left out patients who had uncontrolled infection, other autoimmune disease, pregnancy or lactation.

The chain combines TRBV5-6 with TRBJ1-1; no definite D call. The TCR originated in a man aged 40-55 years with Graves disease. The source was peripheral blood mononuclear cells (PBMCs), collected at new diagnosis, from a patient treated with antithyroid drugs. CDR3 sequence (DNA): TGTGCCAGCAGCTTGGGCGAGAAAGCTTTCTTT. Translated: CASSLGEKAFF.